This T cell receptor (beta chain) was found in a study of technical replicates of blood from a few donors. In germline, CDR1 is SGDLS, CDR2 YYNGEE. This CDR3 has 12 amino acids. With 1 base removed from V and 8 bases from J, the gap between germline ends came to 7 bases. Sequencing used immunoSEQ multiplex PCR; TCRdb keeps in-frame clones, though not all of them. This sample has several thousand clones, with around 96% found just once. The chain uses TRBV9 and TRBJ2-1, with D perhaps TRBD1 (5 bases). This receptor was taken from a human donor in good health. The specimen sequenced was PBMCs. Written as DNA, the CDR3 is TGTGCCAGCAGCGTACAGGGTCATGAGCAGTTCTTC. It encodes CASSVQGHEQFF. The full variable domain, rest sourced from reference TRBV9 and TRBJ2-1, is DSGVTQTPKHLITATGQRVTLRCSPRSGDLSVYWYQQSLDQGLQFLIQYYNGEERAKGNILERFSAQQFPDLHSELNLSSLELGDSALYFCASSVQGHEQFFGPGTRLTVL.